Here is one T cell receptor (beta chain) with its context. Antigen specificity is unknown. Full-length variable regions came from constant-region reverse primers plus semi-nested Nested Universal Primer A PCR. Each CDR3 protein is one row after TCRdb ran MiXCR on the 5' RACE reads. Of around 29,000 distinct CDR3 sequences listed, 26% are singletons. Study results and limitations: Greatest tumor Treg TCR overlap was with tumor naive CD4+ cells.

This CDR3 spans 16 amino acids. V gave up 1 base and J gave up 9 bases; unmatched junction bases: 9. The source material was naive CD4+ T cells sorted from a lymph node. Subset indicated: naive CD4+ T cells, CD4+CD45RA+CD25-. The rearrangement uses TRBV12-3 or TRBV12-4 and TRBJ2-1; 10 bases map to TRBD2. This clonotype was obtained from a female donor with breast cancer. CDR3 region: CASSLGGSGRRIEQFF. The CDR3 DNA is TGTGCCAGCAGTTTAGGTGGTAGCGGGAGGAGGATTGAGCAGTTCTTC.